This entry lists 18 T cell receptor beta chains sequenced from one sample in a study of cytomegalovirus exposure and HLA in healthy donors. PCR involved 60 Vbeta and 13 Jbeta primers. The assay was immunoSEQ multiplex PCR, and TCRdb's table has in-frame clones only and misses some. The sample carries 100,000 to 150,000 clones, 77% recorded once. The sequenced sample consisted of PBMCs. The receptors here all came from a male donor in good health and CMV-seropositive.

This sequence joins TRBV5-8 and TRBJ2-6; a weak D match, TRBD1 (5 bases). Germline V gene lookup returns CDR1 SGHTS and CDR2 YDEGEE. This CDR3 is 17 amino acids long. The V end was cut by 4 bases, the J end by 2 bases, with 16 bases between. In nucleotides, the CDR3 is TGTGCCAGCAGCCCATCCCAGGGTCTTGCTGGGGCCAACGTCCTGACTTTC. This sequence encodes CASSPSQGLAGANVLTF. The entire variable domain, with the rest obtained from reference TRBV5-8 and TRBJ2-6, is as follows: EAGVTQSPTHLIKTRGQQATLRCSPISGHTSVYWYQQALGLGLQFLLWYDEGEERNRGNFPPRFSGRQFPNYSSELNVNALELEDSALYLCASSPSQGLAGANVLTFGAGSRLTVL.

The V gene is TRBV27, the J gene TRBJ2-5; no reliable D call. The V end lost 9 bases, the J end lost 7 bases, and 15 bases lay between the germline ends. Germline CDR1 MNHEY, CDR2 SMNVEV (reference sequence). The CDR3 contains 12 residues. CDR3 nucleotide sequence: TGTGCCAGTATGGGCCTGGCAGGGACCCAGTACTTC. Translating it yields CASMGLAGTQYF.

This clone has a single count. V gene TRBV7-7 combines with J gene TRBJ2-7, with D tentatively TRBD1 (7 bases). Germline V gene lookup returns CDR1 SSHAT and CDR2 FNYEAQ (reference sequence). CDR3 length equals 15 residues. Deletions cut 5 bases from V and 1 base from J, with 15 bases between. The CDR3 protein is CASSLSQGTSYEQYF. DNA of the CDR3: TGTGCCAGCAGCCTTTCACAGGGGACTTCCTACGAGCAGTACTTC. The full variable domain, with the rest looked up from reference TRBV7-7 and TRBJ2-7, is GAGVSQSPRYKVTKRGQDVTLRCDPISSHATLYWYQQALGQGPEFLTYFNYEAQPDKSGLPSDRFSAERPEGSISTLTIQRTEQRDSAMYRCASSLSQGTSYEQYFGPGTRLTVT.

The V gene is TRBV5-5, the J gene TRBJ1-1, with a weak D call TRBD1 (6 bases). The CDR3 sequence is 16 residues long. The V end lost 3 bases, the J end lost 1 base, and 16 bases lay between the germline ends. Germline V gene lookup returns CDR1 SGHKS and CDR2 YYEKEE (reference sequence). CDR3 coding DNA: TGTGCCAGCAGCTCCCTAGGGGGTACAGGGAACACTGAAGCTTTCTTT. Its protein is CASSSLGGTGNTEAFF. Full variable domain (rest looked up from reference TRBV5-5 and TRBJ1-1): DAGVTQSPTHLIKTRGQQVTLRCSPISGHKSVSWYQQVLGQGPQFIFQYYEKEERGRGNFPDRFSARQFPNYSSELNVNALLLGDSALYLCASSSLGGTGNTEAFFGQGTRLTVV.

To note about this clone: Germline is not matched at one junction end, which may reflect a read error. The V call is TRBV10-3, the J call TRBJ1-1; no firm D call. This CDR3 is built from 14 residues. The germline gives CDR1 ENHRY, CDR2 SYGVKD. The CDR3 nucleotides read TGTGCCAGCAGTGCCGCGGCCCTTAGAGGTGAAGCTTTCTTT. Translation: CASSAAALRGEAFF.

This chain joins TRBV9 and TRBJ2-3; D gene ambiguous. Germline lookup yields CDR1 SGDLS and CDR2 YYNGEE. V was clipped by 0 bases and J by 2 bases, with 10 bases between them. CDR3 length: 15 residues. The DNA for the CDR3 is TGTGCCAGCAGCGTAGCCTCTACGTTCACAGATACGCAGTATTTT. This translates into CASSVASTFTDTQYF.

The chain carries TRBV27 and TRBJ2-5, with D possibly being TRBD2 (5 bases). The CDR3 runs to 13 residues. V lost 5 bases, J lost 4 bases, and 11 bases lay in between. Looked up from germline, CDR1 is MNHEY and CDR2 is SMNVEV (reference sequence). Here the CDR3 reads CASSPIRGETQYF. Here the CDR3 DNA reads TGTGCCAGCAGTCCTATCCGGGGAGAGACCCAGTACTTC.

This clone has only one observation. This rearrangement joins TRBV29-1 to TRBJ2-7; D possibly corresponds to TRBD1 (5 bases). The CDR3 length is 12 residues. Germline lookup yields CDR1 SQVTM and CDR2 ANQGSEA. Trimming left V 4 bases short and J 6 bases short, with 13 bases between. The CDR3 bases are TGCAGCGTTGCGAACGCAGGGTCCGAGCAGTACTTC. This gives the protein CSVANAGSEQYF.

The gene calls are TRBV27 and TRBJ2-3, with D possibly TRBD2 on 5 matching bases. The CDR3 totals 15 residues. The V gene lost 0 bases and the J gene lost 6 bases, with 13 bases spanning the gap. In germline, CDR1 is MNHEY, CDR2 SMNVEV (reference sequence). CDR3 amino acids: CASSLSRSGMDTQYF. The CDR3 bases are TGTGCCAGCAGTTTATCTAGGTCGGGAATGGATACGCAGTATTTT.

The J gene is TRBJ2-5, the V gene TRBV27, with 9 bases aligning to TRBD2. This CDR3 has 15 residues. CDR1 is MNHEY, CDR2 SMNVEV, per germline (reference sequence). The V and J ends lost 2 bases and 4 bases, in that order; junction bases with no gene match: 5. The CDR3 sequence: CASSLLGLARETQYF. CDR3 DNA: TGTGCCAGCAGTTTACTCGGACTAGCGAGAGAGACCCAGTACTTC.

V usage is TRBV5-1 and J usage is TRBJ2-5; D unclear. Deletions cut 5 bases from V and 10 bases from J, with 21 bases between. Germline V gene data show CDR1 as SGHRS and CDR2 as YFSETQ. This CDR3 contains 14 residues. The CDR3 spells CASRRLAESEVQYF. As DNA, the CDR3 is TGCGCCAGCAGACGGCTGGCGGAATCTGAGGTCCAGTACTTC.

This clone was counted between two and nine times. V is TRBV6-5 and J is TRBJ1-5; TRBD1 might be the D (6 bases). Germline-derived CDR1 and CDR2 are MNHEY and SVGAGI. V was shortened by 6 bases and J by 2 bases, with 14 bases between the two germline ends. This CDR3 spans 15 amino acids. CDR3 residues: CASSTTGWGNQPQHF. CDR3 DNA sequence: TGTGCCAGCAGCACGACAGGTTGGGGCAATCAGCCCCAGCATTTT.

This rearrangement joins TRBV30 to TRBJ2-7, with D perhaps TRBD2 (5 bases). The length of the CDR3 is 14 residues. Germline V lookup: CDR1 GTSNPN, CDR2 SVGIG (reference sequence). V was clipped by 0 bases and J by 5 bases, with 14 bases between them. This chain's CDR3 is CAWSVDTLDNEQYF. In DNA, the CDR3 is TGTGCCTGGAGTGTGGATACACTAGACAACGAGCAGTACTTC.

V gene TRBV4-1 combines with J gene TRBJ1-1; weak D call: TRBD1 (6 bases). The V gene's germline CDR1 is MGHRA and CDR2 YSYEKL. The CDR3 loop spans 17 amino acids. Trimming cost V 3 bases and J 1 base, with 18 bases left between them. In DNA form, the CDR3 reads TGCGCCAGCAGCCATCCTATGCGCCAGGGGAAGAACACTGAAGCTTTCTTT. Its translation is CASSHPMRQGKNTEAFF.

This clone was seen only a few times. The gene calls are TRBV15 and TRBJ1-5; a possible D gene is TRBD1 (6 bases). V dropped 1 base and J dropped 3 bases, with 13 bases sitting between them. CDR3 length: 16 residues. CDR1 is LNHNV and CDR2 is YYDKDF in the germline V gene (reference sequence). In nucleotides, the CDR3 is TGTGCCACCAGCAGAGGGAACAGGGCCAACAATCAGCCCCAGCATTTT. As protein: CATSRGNRANNQPQHF. Variable domain in full (rest from reference TRBV15 and TRBJ1-5): DAMVIQNPRYQVTQFGKPVTLSCSQTLNHNVMYWYQQKSSQAPKLLFHYYDKDFNNEADTPDNFQSRRPNTSFCFLDIRSPGLGDTAMYLCATSRGNRANNQPQHFGDGTRLSIL.

The V and J genes are TRBV23-1 and TRBJ2-7; 8 bases are shared with TRBD1. TRBV23-1 counts as an open reading frame of uncertain function. CDR3 length equals 17 residues. V shed 2 bases and J 3 bases; nucleotides not matched to a gene: 12. The CDR3: CASSQPPDRGLLYEQYF. The CDR3 DNA sequence: TGCGCCAGCAGTCAACCACCCGACAGGGGTCTTCTCTACGAGCAGTACTTC.

The chain uses TRBV29-1 and TRBJ2-1; no reliable D call. The CDR3 is 13 amino acids. V shed 7 bases and J shed 6 bases, with 16 bases lying between them. In germline, CDR1 is SQVTM, CDR2 ANQGSEA. The CDR3 DNA sequence: TGCAGCGCAGTGACAAATATGGCCAATGAGCAGTTCTTC. Amino acids: CSAVTNMANEQFF.

This clone was recorded a few times. The CDR3 bases are TGTGCCTGCAGAAGCTCCTATAATTCACCCCTCCACTTT. Protein: CACRSSYNSPLHF. This chain joins TRBV30 and TRBJ1-6; the D is unclear. This CDR3 comprises 13 residues. Germline-derived CDR1 and CDR2 are GTSNPN and SVGIG (reference sequence). Trimming shortened V by 6 bases and J by 0 bases, and 6 bases separated the two germline ends.